These T cell receptor beta chains were read from a single sample in a study of shared clonotypes between healthy human individuals. Sequencing was performed with immunoSEQ multiplex PCR; in TCRdb, only in-frame clones are kept and a portion is missing. This table has about 2.1 million clones, 93% appearing once. Sequencing input: naive CD8+ T cells from PBMCs. The receptors were gathered from a man between 18 and 35 years old in good health. Some clones in this sample may be carry-over from other donors' samples. CDR3s include the opening cysteine and the closing phenylalanine or tryptophan. D genes are given only for firm matches.

TRBV6-5	16	-	TRBJ1-5	CASSYSGGAGNQPQHF
TRBV27	15	TRBD1	TRBJ1-5	CASSFGQGANQPQHF
TRBV6-6	15	-	TRBJ2-7	CASSSDRASSYEQYF
TRBV7-6	14	TRBD2	TRBJ2-7	CASSSPLWGGEQYF
TRBV27	14	-	TRBJ1-1	CPSAEGVDSTEAFF
TRBV9	15	-	TRBJ2-3	CASSVGPGMTDTQYF
TRBV7-2	17	TRBD2	TRBJ2-1	CASSQQTSGVTYNEQFF
TRBV7-8	16	TRBD2	TRBJ2-3	CASSSERAGATDTQYF
TRBV6-5	16	-	TRBJ2-7	CASSYSIGTRSYEQYF
TRBV5-4	15	-	TRBJ2-6	CASRSSGSGANVLTF
TRBV10-1	12	-	TRBJ2-1	CASSEGGSEQFF
TRBV5-5	14	-	TRBJ2-1	CASSTYTQENEQFF
TRBV28	14	-	TRBJ2-1	CASSLSLRVDEQFF
TRBV27	16	-	TRBJ2-7	CASSLGVGTDAYEQYF
TRBV5-1	15	TRBD2	TRBJ2-3	CASSPGLTPIDTQYF
TRBV6-1	14	-	TRBJ2-4	CASSGNREGYIQYF
TRBV7-9	14	TRBD2	TRBJ2-1	CASSLEREWDEQFF
TRBV7-6	12	-	TRBJ2-7	CASSLEGHEQYF
TRBV27	13	-	TRBJ2-1	CTSSGNSYNEQFF
TRBV6-5	14	TRBD1	TRBJ1-1	CASSLTGMNTEAFF
TRBV6-1	15	-	TRBJ2-5	CASSEHRRELKTQYF
TRBV5-1	13	TRBD1	TRBJ2-7	CASSPGTGGEQYF
TRBV27	16	TRBD1	TRBJ1-1	CASSSDRGLMGTEAFF
TRBV27	14	-	TRBJ2-1	CASSPWTAPNEQFF
TRBV15	15	TRBD2	TRBJ2-5	CATSSTSGKGETQYF
TRBV27	13	-	TRBJ1-1	CASSLGANTEAFF
TRBV15	16	TRBD2	TRBJ2-1	CATSREGTSGINEQFF
TRBV7-9	15	TRBD1	TRBJ2-1	CASSAGTGGIHEQFF
TRBV4-2	14	-	TRBJ2-7	CASSRRVETYEQYF
TRBV28	15	-	TRBJ1-5	CASSSGAGEDQPQHF
TRBV28	14	-	-	CASSQTGGAYEQYF
TRBV28	15	-	TRBJ2-2	CASSLLDSNTGELFF
TRBV12-5	14	-	TRBJ2-7	CASAQDVSSYEQYF
TRBV5-1	14	TRBD2	TRBJ2-5	CASSLWEGGETQYF
TRBV27	15	TRBD1	TRBJ2-4	CASSHGTGGKNIQYF
TRBV13	12	-	TRBJ2-1	CASSLVGYEQFF
TRBV7-2	15	TRBD2	TRBJ2-5	CASSLWAGGQETQYF
TRBV5-6	12	-	TRBJ2-7	CASSLQHGEQYF
TRBV27	15	TRBD2	TRBJ2-1	CASSLSGTSRNEQFF
TRBV6-1	15	-	TRBJ2-3	CASRPTKISTDTQYF
TRBV6-5	16	-	TRBJ2-7	CASSYSVTRASYEQYF
TRBV4-1	14	-	TRBJ2-2	CASSRPASTGELFF
TRBV7-3	14	-	TRBJ2-3	CASSLMAGADTQYF
TRBV29-1	13	-	TRBJ2-2	CSVEFIQTGELFF
TRBV9	15	-	TRBJ2-7	CASSVGGGGSYEQYF
TRBV28	13	TRBD1	TRBJ2-7	CASKRGGGYEQYF
TRBV7-9	16	-	TRBJ2-7	CASSTHGTASAGEQYF
TRBV6-5	15	TRBD1	TRBJ2-5	CASSYGQGAGETQYF
TRBV21-1	16	-	TRBJ2-5	CASSRPHSRREETQYF
TRBV5-6	14	-	TRBJ1-3	CASSTGDSGNTIYF
TRBV13	15	-	TRBJ2-7	CASSLAVAGDYEQYF